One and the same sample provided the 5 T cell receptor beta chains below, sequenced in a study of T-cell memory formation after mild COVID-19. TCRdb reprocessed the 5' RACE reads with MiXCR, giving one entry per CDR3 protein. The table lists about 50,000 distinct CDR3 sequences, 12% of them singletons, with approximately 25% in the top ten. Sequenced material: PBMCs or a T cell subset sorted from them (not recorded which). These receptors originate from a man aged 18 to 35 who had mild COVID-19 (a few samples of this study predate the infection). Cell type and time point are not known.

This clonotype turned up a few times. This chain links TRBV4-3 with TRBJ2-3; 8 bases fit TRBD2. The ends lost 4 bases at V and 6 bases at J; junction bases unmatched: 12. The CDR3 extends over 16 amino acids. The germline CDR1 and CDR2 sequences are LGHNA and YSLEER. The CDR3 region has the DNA TGCGCCAGCAGCCCCCGACGGGGGGGCGGGTCGGATACGCAGTATTTT. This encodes CASSPRRGGGSDTQYF.

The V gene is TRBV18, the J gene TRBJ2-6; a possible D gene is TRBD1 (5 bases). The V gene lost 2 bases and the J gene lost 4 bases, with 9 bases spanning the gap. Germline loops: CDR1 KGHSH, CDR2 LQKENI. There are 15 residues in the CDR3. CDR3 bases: TGTGCCAGCTCACCAAGCAGGGCCGGGGCCAACGTCCTGACTTTC. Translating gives CASSPSRAGANVLTF.

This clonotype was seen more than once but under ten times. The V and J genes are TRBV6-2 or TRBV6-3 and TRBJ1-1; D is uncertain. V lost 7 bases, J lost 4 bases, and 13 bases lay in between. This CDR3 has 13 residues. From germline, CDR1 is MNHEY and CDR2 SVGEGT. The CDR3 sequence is CASNTNWGTEAFF. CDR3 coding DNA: TGTGCCAGCAACACCAACTGGGGCACTGAAGCTTTCTTT.

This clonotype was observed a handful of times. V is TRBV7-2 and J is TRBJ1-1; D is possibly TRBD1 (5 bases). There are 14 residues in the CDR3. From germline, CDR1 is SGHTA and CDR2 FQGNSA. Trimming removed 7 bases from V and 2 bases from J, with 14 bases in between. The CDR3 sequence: CASTAAGINTEAFF. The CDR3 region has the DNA TGTGCCAGCACTGCAGCAGGGATTAACACTGAAGCTTTCTTT.

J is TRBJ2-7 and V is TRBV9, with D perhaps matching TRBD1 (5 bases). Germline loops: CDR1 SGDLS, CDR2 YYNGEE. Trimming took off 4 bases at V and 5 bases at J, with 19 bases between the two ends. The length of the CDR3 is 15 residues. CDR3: CASSPRSQGLDEQYF. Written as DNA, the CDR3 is TGTGCCAGCAGCCCGAGGTCGCAGGGTCTCGACGAGCAGTACTTC.